This entry lists 18 T cell receptor beta chains sequenced from one sample in a study of OX40 agonist ivuxolimab in advanced cancers. Measured with immunoSEQ multiplex PCR; TCRdb has only the in-frame clones, and not every one. The sample shows roughly 80,000 clones, about 86% of them seen only once. The sequences come from CD4+ or CD8+ T cells sorted from blood, collected in a trial of the OX40 agonist ivuxolimab. The receptor source for this set is an adult with an advanced solid tumor such as melanoma, head and neck, liver or kidney cancer.

The CDR3 DNA is TGCGCCAGCAGCCAAGATTGGAATAGGGGAAATCAGCCCCAGCATTTT. This sequence encodes CASSQDWNRGNQPQHF. V and J are TRBV4-1 and TRBJ1-5; a weak D match, TRBD1 (5 bases). The ends were cut back, 0 bases at V and 4 bases at J, with 13 bases in the middle. Germline V gene sequence: CDR1 MGHRA, CDR2 YSYEKL. The length of the CDR3 is 16 residues.

The CDR3 region is CASSLAIGGRELFF. CDR3 DNA sequence: TGTGCCAGCAGCTTAGCGATAGGGGGCAGGGAGCTGTTTTTT. The chain joins TRBV7-8 to TRBJ2-2; 7 nucleotides align to TRBD1. Trimming cost V 0 bases and J 9 bases; bases outside gene matches: 4. The CDR3 covers 14 residues. Germline V gene sequence: CDR1 SGHVS, CDR2 FQNEAQ.

The gene calls are TRBV5-1 and TRBJ2-3, with D maybe TRBD2 (6 bases). The CDR3 is made up of 17 amino acids. The V end lost 0 bases, the J end lost 0 bases, and 14 bases lay between the germline ends. Germline CDR1 SGHRS, CDR2 YFSETQ. CDR3 region: CASSLEAKGTSTDTQYF. CDR3 DNA: TGCGCCAGCAGCTTGGAGGCTAAGGGGACTAGCACAGATACGCAGTATTTT.

The chain links TRBV19 to TRBJ1-6; D is possibly TRBD1 (5 bases). Germline loops: CDR1 LNHDA, CDR2 SQIVND (reference sequence). Between the trimmed V and J ends, which lost 7 bases and 10 bases, there was a span of 20 bases. This CDR3 has 15 amino acids. CDR3 bases: TGTGCCAGTACCCCGTCTAAGGGGCAGAGGTCACCCCTCCACTTT. The encoded protein is CASTPSKGQRSPLHF.

V usage is TRBV6-6 and J usage is TRBJ2-7; 10 positions match TRBD2. This CDR3 region has 15 residues. CDR1 and CDR2 from the germline V gene are MNHNY and SVGAGI (reference sequence). Losses at the gene ends were 8 bases for V and 3 bases for J; bases not matched to a gene: 10. The DNA of the CDR3 is TGTGCCAGCGTAGATCTAGCGGGGGACCACTACGAGCAGTACTTC. Protein product: CASVDLAGDHYEQYF.

The J gene is TRBJ2-3, the V gene TRBV28; TRBD2 might be the D (7 bases). V was cut by 6 bases and J by 5 bases, with 12 bases left in between. CDR3 size: 13 residues. Germline V lookup: CDR1 MDHEN, CDR2 SYDVKM. This chain's CDR3 is CASRKGGGDTQYF. DNA of the CDR3: TGTGCCAGCAGGAAAGGGGGGGGAGATACGCAGTATTTT.

The chain employs TRBV6-5 and TRBJ2-5; TRBD2 matches 8 bases. The CDR3 is 14 residues long. The trim removed 7 bases at V and 5 bases at J, leaving 9 bases unmatched. Germline V gives CDR1 MNHEY, CDR2 SVGAGI. CDR3 sequence reads: CASKRGTRLETQYF. The CDR3 coding sequence is TGTGCCAGCAAGCGCGGGACTAGACTCGAGACCCAGTACTTC.

A few counts support this clone. The chain joins TRBV28 to TRBJ1-5; tentatively, D is TRBD1 (6 bases). The V gene's germline CDR1 is MDHEN and CDR2 SYDVKM. Trimming cost V 6 bases and J 4 bases, with 10 bases left between them. CDR3 length: 13 amino acids. CDR3 coding DNA: TGTGCCAGCAGACGACAGGCGAATCAGCCCCAGCATTTT. It yields the protein CASRRQANQPQHF.

The chain joins TRBV28 to TRBJ2-1; 8 positions match TRBD2. The germline V gene encodes CDR1 MDHEN and CDR2 SYDVKM. The CDR3 has 16 residues. V shed 2 bases and J 7 bases; nucleotides not matched to a gene: 10. CDR3 nucleotides: TGTGCCAGCAGTTTACAGCGGGGGCCTCTGGGGAATGAGCAGTTCTTC. Translated: CASSLQRGPLGNEQFF.

The CDR3 region is CASSSTGAGGANVLTF. DNA for the CDR3: TGCGCCAGCAGCTCAACAGGGGCGGGCGGGGCCAACGTCCTGACTTTC. This chain links TRBV4-1 with TRBJ2-6; 7 positions match TRBD1. Germline V gives CDR1 MGHRA, CDR2 YSYEKL. The CDR3 has 16 amino acids. Trimming removed 5 bases from V and 4 bases from J; junction bases left unmatched: 8.

The chain couples TRBV2 to TRBJ2-7; tentative D call: TRBD1 (6 bases). The length of the CDR3 is 14 residues. In germline, CDR1 is SNHLY, CDR2 FYNNEI. The V and J ends lost 8 bases and 3 bases respectively, with 17 bases between them. DNA for the CDR3: TGTGCCAGCTGCGACGGGACAAATAACTACGAGCAGTACTTC. Its translation: CASCDGTNNYEQYF.

The chain uses TRBV6-5 and TRBJ2-7, with 9 bases that match TRBD2. V gave up 5 bases and J gave up 9 bases; unmatched junction bases: 14. The germline V gene has CDR1 MNHEY and CDR2 SVGAGI. The CDR3 contains 15 residues. As DNA, the CDR3 is TGTGCCAGCAGTCCCCAGTCTAGCGGGAAAAGGGGGCAGTACTTC. Amino acid sequence: CASSPQSSGKRGQYF.

Note on this clone: The same CDR3 also results from other DNA sequences found in this sample. The DNA of the CDR3 is TGTGCCAGCAGCCCACGGACGGCCACGAAGGGTTACACCTTC. It specifies CASSPRTATKGYTF. V and J are TRBV9 and TRBJ1-2; D remains unclear. Looked up from germline, CDR1 is SGDLS and CDR2 is YYNGEE. The length of the CDR3 is 14 residues. V was cut by 4 bases and J by 11 bases, with 21 bases left in between.

The chain combines TRBV28 with TRBJ1-6; no clear D gene. The germline gives CDR1 MDHEN, CDR2 SYDVKM. CDR3 size: 15 residues. The V gene lost 6 bases and the J gene lost 7 bases, with 16 bases spanning the gap. This CDR3 is CASSSPGPRNSPLHF. The CDR3 region has the DNA TGTGCCAGCAGCTCGCCGGGCCCCCGGAATTCACCCCTCCACTTT.

The chain recombines TRBV6-4 with TRBJ2-2; TRBD1 matches at 7 bases. CDR1 is MRHNA, CDR2 SNTAGT, per germline. The V and J ends lost 6 bases and 8 bases, in that order; junction bases with no gene match: 3. This CDR3 is built from 12 residues. CDR3 in DNA: TGTGCCAGCAGGATGGGACAGGGGGAGCTGTTTTTT. It encodes CASRMGQGELFF.

The chain employs TRBV5-1 and TRBJ1-2; no clear D gene. CDR3 size: 14 residues. Germline loops: CDR1 SGHRS, CDR2 YFSETQ. The germline V and J ends were trimmed by 0 bases and 6 bases, with 12 bases remaining between them. As DNA, the CDR3 is TGCGCCAGCAGCTTGGGACTGATTTCGAATGGCTACACCTTC. Amino acids: CASSLGLISNGYTF.

There are a few counts of this clone. The V gene is TRBV4-1, the J gene TRBJ2-5; TRBD1 might be the D (5 bases). CDR1 is MGHRA, CDR2 YSYEKL, per germline. Trimming removed 2 bases from V and 5 bases from J, with 9 bases in between. The CDR3 loop spans 13 amino acids. The CDR3 sequence is CASSQFPGETQYF. The CDR3 DNA follows: TGCGCCAGCAGCCAATTTCCAGGGGAGACCCAGTACTTC.

The rearrangement links TRBV19 to TRBJ2-3, with D maybe TRBD1 (5 bases). The CDR3 spans 15 residues. V gave up 3 bases and J gave up 2 bases, with 12 bases separating them. Germline assignment: CDR1 LNHDA and CDR2 SQIVND (reference sequence). This CDR3 is CASSMMGLNTDTQYF. CDR3 bases: TGTGCCAGTAGTATGATGGGGCTAAACACAGATACGCAGTATTTT.